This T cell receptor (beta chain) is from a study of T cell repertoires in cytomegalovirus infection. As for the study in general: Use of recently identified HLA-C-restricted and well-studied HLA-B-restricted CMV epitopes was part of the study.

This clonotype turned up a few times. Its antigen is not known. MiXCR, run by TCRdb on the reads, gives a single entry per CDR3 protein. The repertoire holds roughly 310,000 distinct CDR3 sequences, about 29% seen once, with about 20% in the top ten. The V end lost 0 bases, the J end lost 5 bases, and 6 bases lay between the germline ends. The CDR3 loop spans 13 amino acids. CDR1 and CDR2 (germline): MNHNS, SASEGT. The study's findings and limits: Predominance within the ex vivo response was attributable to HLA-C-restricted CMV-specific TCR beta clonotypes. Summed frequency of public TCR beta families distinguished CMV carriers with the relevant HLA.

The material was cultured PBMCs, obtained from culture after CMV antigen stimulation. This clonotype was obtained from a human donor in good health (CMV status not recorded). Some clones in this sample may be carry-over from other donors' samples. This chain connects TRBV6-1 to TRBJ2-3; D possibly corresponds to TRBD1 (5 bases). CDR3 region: CASSEAQGDTQYF. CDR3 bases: TGTGCCAGCAGTGAAGCGCAGGGAGATACGCAGTATTTT.